These T cell receptor beta chains were read from a single sample in a study of cytomegalovirus exposure and HLA in healthy donors. Clones were sequenced by immunoSEQ multiplex PCR, and TCRdb holds only the in-frame ones, with some missing. In the table there are more than 110,000 clones, approximately 73% of which are singletons. Sequences were obtained from PBMCs. The receptors come from a human donor in good health. The CDR3 runs from the conserved cysteine through the conserved F or W. The order of the fields is clone size, D gene, J gene, V gene, CDR3 protein, CDR3 DNA. The D gene is left open where the match is weak. Rows may omit the clone size; those that give it use once, few, many or a size class.

>.|TRBD2|TRBJ2-1|TRBV6-5
CASSYPLAGGNNEQFF
TGTGCCAGCAGTTACCCCCTAGCGGGAGGGAACAATGAGCAGTTCTTC
>.|.|TRBJ2-1|TRBV27
CASSPTQGAEQFF
TGTGCCAGCAGCCCTACACAGGGCGCTGAGCAGTTCTTC
>once|.|TRBJ1-2|TRBV6-6
CASSYLQGGIEYGYTF
TGTGCCAGCAGTTACCTCCAGGGAGGGATAGAGTATGGCTACACCTTC
>.|.|TRBJ1-1|TRBV6-1
CASRVGIYTEAFF
TGTGCCAGCCGGGTCGGGATCTACACTGAAGCTTTCTTT
>few|.|TRBJ2-7|TRBV5-8
CASSLDRSYEQYF
TGTGCCAGCAGCTTGGACAGGAGCTACGAGCAGTACTTC
>few|.|TRBJ1-5|TRBV27
CASSFQGWQPQHF
TGTGCCAGCAGTTTTCAGGGGTGGCAGCCCCAGCATTTT
>.|.|TRBJ1-6|TRBV5-1
CASSLQVRSYNSPLHF
TGCGCCAGCAGCTTACAGGTTAGGTCCTATAATTCACCCCTCCACTTT
>.|.|TRBJ1-5|TRBV10-1
CASCRWEYRANQPQHF
TGCGCCAGCTGTCGGTGGGAGTACAGGGCAAATCAGCCCCAGCATTTT
>.|TRBD1|TRBJ2-5|TRBV27
CASSLYRGQTQYF
TGTGCCAGCAGTTTATACAGGGGGCAGACCCAGTACTTC
>.|.|TRBJ2-2|TRBV9
CASTPTDSYTGELFF
TGTGCCAGCACCCCAACCGACAGCTACACCGGGGAGCTGTTTTTT
>.|.|TRBJ2-2|TRBV6-1
CASSLEVSGELFF
TGTGCCAGCAGTCTCGAGGTCTCCGGGGAGCTGTTTTTT
>.|TRBD1|TRBJ1-2|TRBV7-8
CASSTMDRAYYGYTF
TGTGCCAGCAGCACCATGGACAGGGCATACTATGGCTACACCTTC
>.|TRBD1|TRBJ2-5|TRBV4-2
CASSPTGQGGETQYF
TGTGCCAGCAGCCCGACCGGACAGGGAGGTGAGACCCAGTACTTC
>few|TRBD1|TRBJ2-1|TRBV4-1
CASSPPGTEYNEQFF
TGCGCCAGCAGCCCCCCCGGGACAGAGTACAATGAGCAGTTCTTC
>few|.|TRBJ2-7|TRBV2
CASSEAAQRGYEQYF
TGTGCCAGCAGTGAAGCGGCCCAAAGGGGCTACGAGCAGTACTTC
>.|TRBD1|TRBJ2-7|TRBV4-1
CASSLRTGSYEQYF
TGCGCCAGCAGCCTCCGGACAGGGTCCTACGAGCAGTACTTC
>.|.|TRBJ1-2|TRBV5-1
CASSLRNYGYTF
TGCGCCAGCAGTCTCCGGAACTATGGCTACACCTTC
>once|TRBD2|TRBJ2-7|TRBV6-6
CASSPGTSQTYEQYF
TGTGCCAGCAGCCCCGGGACTAGCCAGACCTACGAGCAGTACTTC
>.|.|TRBJ1-1|TRBV5-1
CASSGGPGRYTEAFF
TGCGCCAGCAGCGGAGGTCCCGGGAGGTACACTGAAGCTTTCTTT
>.|.|TRBJ1-5|TRBV7-8
CASSQDSSNQPQHF
TGTGCCAGCAGCCAGGACAGTAGCAATCAGCCCCAGCATTTT
>.|.|TRBJ1-6|TRBV5-4
CASSRKEQGNSPLHF
TGTGCCAGCAGTCGTAAGGAGCAGGGGAATTCACCCCTCCACTTT
>once|.|TRBJ2-7|TRBV12-5
CASGPGEGFVFEQYF
TGTGCTAGTGGTCCAGGGGAGGGTTTTGTCTTCGAGCAGTACTTC
>.|.|TRBJ2-3|TRBV27
CASGKGVSSTDTQYF
TGTGCCAGCGGTAAGGGGGTCTCTAGCACAGATACGCAGTATTTT
>few|.|TRBJ2-7|TRBV7-6
CASSLVGGNLYEQYF
TGTGCCAGCAGCTTAGTAGGAGGGAACCTCTACGAGCAGTACTTC
>.|TRBD1|TRBJ2-3|TRBV5-1
CASSASGQGANTQYF
TGCGCCAGCAGCGCATCGGGACAGGGGGCAAATACGCAGTATTTT
>.|.|TRBJ2-2|TRBV5-1
CASSLSLLGSVTGELFF
TGCGCCAGCAGCTTGAGTCTACTAGGTTCTGTTACAGGGGAGCTGTTTTTT
>.|.|TRBJ1-1|TRBV18
CASSSSGNSHTEAFF
TGTGCCAGCTCATCATCAGGGAACTCACACACTGAAGCTTTCTTT
>.|.|TRBJ2-2|TRBV4-1
CASSQADTGELFF
TGCGCCAGCAGCCAAGCGGACACCGGGGAGCTGTTTTTT
>.|TRBD2|TRBJ2-3|TRBV25-1
CATNPSGRASDTQYF
TGTGCCACGAACCCTAGCGGGAGGGCCTCAGATACGCAGTATTTT
>.|TRBD1|TRBJ2-4|TRBV7-9
CASSNRGRNIQYF
TGTGCCAGCAGCAACAGGGGAAGAAACATTCAGTACTTC
>few|TRBD2|TRBJ2-3|TRBV10-2
CASIGLAGVADTQYF
TGCGCCAGCATTGGACTAGCGGGAGTCGCCGATACGCAGTATTTT
>.|.|TRBJ1-3|TRBV7-9
CASSGGSSGNTIYF
TGTGCCAGCAGCGGCGGGAGCTCTGGAAACACCATATATTTT
>.|.|TRBJ1-2|TRBV12-5
CASGLGFGYGYTF
TGTGCTAGTGGTTTGGGCTTCGGCTATGGCTACACCTTC
>.|.|TRBJ2-1|TRBV9
CASSAGGPPSYNEQFF
TGTGCCAGCAGCGCAGGGGGGCCCCCCTCCTACAATGAGCAGTTCTTC
>.|TRBD2|TRBJ2-6|TRBV10-3
CAISFSGDHSGANVLTF
TGTGCCATCAGTTTCAGCGGGGACCACTCTGGGGCCAACGTCCTGACTTTC
>.|TRBD1|TRBJ1-5|TRBV9
CASSGQGVGQPQHF
TGTGCCAGCAGTGGACAGGGGGTAGGTCAGCCCCAGCATTTT